This T cell receptor beta chain stems from a study of blood T cell repertoires in COVID-19. At the level of the study: The United States, Italy and Spain supplied acute and convalescent COVID-19 samples. PBMCs, B-cell-depleted T cells, or T cells were the source of the cDNA or gDNA that made up the material.

This CDR3 region has 15 residues. V gave up 3 bases and J gave up 1 base; unmatched junction bases: 1. Germline-derived CDR1 and CDR2 are SGHRS and YFSETQ. Original processing methods: Reference gene primer amplification yielded estimated nucleated cell counts. The method was immunoSEQ multiplex PCR; TCRdb's version includes in-frame clones alone and lacks a portion of them. V and J calls and clone size follow that table, whereas D and trimming were derived from the DNA. Here the sample spans under 150,000 clones, 70% to 80% being singletons. This sequence originates from a man between 60 and 70 years old with acute or convalescent COVID-19. This chain joins TRBV5-1 and TRBJ2-2; TRBD2 agrees at 9 bases. Sequenced input: peripheral blood. CDR3 bases: TGCGCCAGCAGCTCAGCGGGAGGGAACACCGGGGAGCTGTTTTTT. It codes for CASSSAGGNTGELFF.